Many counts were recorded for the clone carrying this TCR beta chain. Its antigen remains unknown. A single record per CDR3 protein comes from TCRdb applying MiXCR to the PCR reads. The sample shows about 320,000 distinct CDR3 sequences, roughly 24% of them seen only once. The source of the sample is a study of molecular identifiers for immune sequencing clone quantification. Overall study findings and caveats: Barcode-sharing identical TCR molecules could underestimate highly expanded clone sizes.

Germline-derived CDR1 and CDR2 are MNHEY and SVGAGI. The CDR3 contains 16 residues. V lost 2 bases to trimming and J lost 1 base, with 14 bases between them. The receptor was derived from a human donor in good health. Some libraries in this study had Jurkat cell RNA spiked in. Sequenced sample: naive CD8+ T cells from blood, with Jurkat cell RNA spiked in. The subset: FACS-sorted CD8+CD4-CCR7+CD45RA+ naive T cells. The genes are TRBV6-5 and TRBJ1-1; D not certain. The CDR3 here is CASSYGLWRQNTEAFF. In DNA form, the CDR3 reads TGTGCCAGCAGTTACGGCCTTTGGCGGCAGAACACTGAAGCTTTCTTT.